This T cell receptor beta chain derives from a study of beta chain features in type 1 diabetes. For the study at large: The patients were much like the healthy donors in age, gender and cell yields.

The CDR3 is 15 residues long. With 8 bases clipped from V and 1 base from J, the junction kept 7 bases outside the gene matches. Germline V gene lookup returns CDR1 SNHLY and CDR2 FYNNEI. Of the isolated RNA, all was reverse transcribed, and so the sequenced material was expressed TCRB transcripts. This table comes from immunoSEQ multiplex PCR, and its TCRdb copy is limited to in-frame clones, with some not included. The profile shows about 140,000 clones, about 7% of them singletons. The sequencing sample was made of central memory CD4+ T cells from blood. The genes are TRBV2 and TRBJ2-4; the match to TRBD1 covers 8 bases. The sequence derives from a woman in her twenties or thirties in good health. The DNA of the CDR3 is TGTGCCAGCCGACAGGGGAATCTGGCCAAAAACATTCAGTACTTC. Protein product: CASRQGNLAKNIQYF.